A selection of T cell receptor beta chains follows, all from one sample in a study of T-cell reconstitution after alpha-beta-depleted transplantation in children. TCRdb analysed the PCR reads with MiXCR anew, one entry per CDR3 protein. Of around 530,000 distinct CDR3 sequences detected, about 31% appear once; the ten largest clones hold less than 2.5%. The starting material was PBMCs from the stem cell graft donor, obtained from the stem cell graft. The source of these receptors is a human donor who donated a stem cell graft to a child with aplastic anemia. CDR3s include the opening cysteine and the closing phenylalanine or tryptophan. A D gene is named only where the DNA matches it firmly. Expanded clones get a size class; other rows say once, few or many, or leave the size out.

>NA|TRBJ1-1|TRBV28|TRBD1
TGTGCCAGCAGCTTAGCCCCCAGGGGGCAGAGCACTGAAGCTTTCTTT
CASSLAPRGQSTEAFF
>few|TRBJ2-3|TRBV7-9|NA
TGTGCCAGCAGCTTAGCGGCAGGGCACCAGTATTTT
CASSLAAGHQYF
>NA|TRBJ2-3|TRBV10-3|TRBD2
TGTGCCACCGGTTCGGGGGGGGCCACAGATACGCAGTATTTT
CATGSGGATDTQYF
>NA|TRBJ1-5|TRBV7-6|TRBD1
TGTGCCAGCAGCCCGGGACAGGGGGCCCGACAGCCCCAGCATTTT
CASSPGQGARQPQHF
>NA|TRBJ1-5|TRBV28|NA
TGTGCCAGCAGTCCCTCCCTTGGGGGGGGCGGACAGCCCCAGCATTTT
CASSPSLGGGGQPQHF
>few|TRBJ1-1|TRBV29-1|NA
TGCAGCGTTGAACGGCAGGGGATGAACACTGAAGCTTTCTTT
CSVERQGMNTEAFF
>NA|TRBJ1-2|TRBV6-5|NA
TGTGCCAGCAGTTACTCGCGGGGGAGCCCCGATGGCTACACCTTC
CASSYSRGSPDGYTF
>NA|TRBJ2-3|TRBV20-1|TRBD2
TGCAGTGCTGTGAGGACTAGCGGGATTGCGGATACGCAGTATTTT
CSAVRTSGIADTQYF
>few|TRBJ1-1|TRBV20-1|NA
TGCAGAGCCCGGGGTAAGAACACTGAAGCTTTCTTT
CRARGKNTEAFF
>NA|TRBJ2-5|TRBV7-8|NA
TGTGCCAGCAGCGTGCACTTGGAGACCCAGTACTTC
CASSVHLETQYF
>NA|TRBJ1-4|TRBV20-1|NA
TGCAGTGCTAGAGTAATGGGACTCCAGGGTTCAACTAATGAAAAACTGTTTTTT
CSARVMGLQGSTNEKLFF
>few|TRBJ2-1|TRBV27|NA
TGTGCCAGCAGTATTACCGGGACCTTCAATGAGCAGTTCTTC
CASSITGTFNEQFF
>few|TRBJ1-2|TRBV12-3/TRBV12-4|NA
TGTGCCAGCAGTTTAACACGTGGCTACACCTTC
CASSLTRGYTF
>few|TRBJ1-3|TRBV13|NA
TGTGCCAGCAGCAGGCCCCAAGGGGTCTCTGGAAACACCATATATTTT
CASSRPQGVSGNTIYF
>NA|TRBJ1-3|TRBV12-3/TRBV12-4|TRBD1
TGTGCCAGCAGTCCGGACAGGCCTGGAAACACCATATATTTT
CASSPDRPGNTIYF
>NA|TRBJ2-7|TRBV6-5|TRBD2
TGTGCCAGCAGTTACGGTCTCGGGACTACCTTTTACGAGCAGTACTTC
CASSYGLGTTFYEQYF
>many|TRBJ2-3|TRBV20-1|NA
TGCAGTGCTAGAGATCGGGCAGGGGGCACAGATACGCAGTATTTT
CSARDRAGGTDTQYF
>few|TRBJ2-2|TRBV7-9|NA
TGTGCCAGCAGTCACAAGGGCCAGGGGCACACCGGGGAGCTGTTTTTT
CASSHKGQGHTGELFF
>NA|TRBJ1-3|TRBV12-3/TRBV12-4|NA
TGTGCCAGTCCACTTGCGGGGGGAAACACCATATATTTT
CASPLAGGNTIYF
>NA|TRBJ2-5|TRBV12-3/TRBV12-4|TRBD2
TGTGCCACACAACGGGGGGGGCATGGAGAGACCCAGTACTTC
CATQRGGHGETQYF
>few|TRBJ2-7|TRBV10-3|TRBD1
TGTGCCATTCGAGGGGGCGACGAGCAGTACTTC
CAIRGGDEQYF
>NA|TRBJ2-6|TRBV29-1|NA
TGCAGCGTTGAGATCCTCGGGGCCAACGTCCTGACTTTC
CSVEILGANVLTF
>NA|TRBJ2-1|TRBV6-2/TRBV6-3|NA
TGTGCCAGCAGTTACACTAGACGACTCGATGAGCAGTTCTTC
CASSYTRRLDEQFF
>NA|TRBJ2-3|TRBV7-9|NA
TGTGCCAGCCGGGACTTGAGTGGCCCAGATACGCAGTATTTT
CASRDLSGPDTQYF
>many|TRBJ2-7|TRBV20-1|NA
TGCAGTGCTAGAGATAGCGGACTACCCTCCTACGAGCAGTACTTC
CSARDSGLPSYEQYF
>few|TRBJ1-2|TRBV7-2|NA
TGTGCCAGCAGCTCAAGAACAGGGAGCCATTATGGCTACACCTTC
CASSSRTGSHYGYTF
>NA|TRBJ1-6|TRBV30|NA
TGTGCCTGGAGGGAAGCGGGTAATTCACCCCTCCACTTT
CAWREAGNSPLHF
>once|TRBJ2-4|TRBV29-1|NA
TGCAGCGTGCGGACAGACTTAGCCAAAAACATTCAGTACTTC
CSVRTDLAKNIQYF
>few|TRBJ1-5|TRBV30|NA
TGTGCCTGGACACCGGCTAGCAATCAGCCCCAGCATTTT
CAWTPASNQPQHF
>NA|TRBJ2-3|TRBV11-2|TRBD1
TGTGCCAGCAGCCCCACAGGGGTATACTCAGATACGCAGTATTTT
CASSPTGVYSDTQYF
>few|TRBJ2-5|TRBV28|NA
TGTGCCAGCAGTTTATCTGGAGGCGTGGAGACCCAGTACTTC
CASSLSGGVETQYF
>NA|TRBJ1-2|TRBV6-1|TRBD1
TGTGCCAGCAGGCCGGGAGGAGGGACAGGGAGCGGCTACACCTTC
CASRPGGGTGSGYTF
>few|TRBJ2-5|TRBV5-1|NA
TGCGCCAGCAGCTTGGGTGGAGGGGGTGTGATGGACCAAGAGACCCAGTACTTC
CASSLGGGGVMDQETQYF
>NA|TRBJ1-4|TRBV29-1|TRBD1
TGCAGCGCCTCGGGACAGGCCACAGAAAAACTGTTTTTT
CSASGQATEKLFF
>NA|TRBJ2-1|TRBV4-3|NA
TGCGCCAGCAGCCAAGATAGAACAGGAGGCAATGAGCAGTTCTTC
CASSQDRTGGNEQFF
>NA|TRBJ2-1|TRBV29-1|NA
TGCAGCGTTGAAGTTTACTCGGAGGGGTACAATGAGCAGTTCTTC
CSVEVYSEGYNEQFF
>NA|TRBJ1-2|TRBV25-1|TRBD1
TGTGCCAGCAGTGAAACGTCTTCCGGGACAGGGAGCTATGGCTACACCTTC
CASSETSSGTGSYGYTF